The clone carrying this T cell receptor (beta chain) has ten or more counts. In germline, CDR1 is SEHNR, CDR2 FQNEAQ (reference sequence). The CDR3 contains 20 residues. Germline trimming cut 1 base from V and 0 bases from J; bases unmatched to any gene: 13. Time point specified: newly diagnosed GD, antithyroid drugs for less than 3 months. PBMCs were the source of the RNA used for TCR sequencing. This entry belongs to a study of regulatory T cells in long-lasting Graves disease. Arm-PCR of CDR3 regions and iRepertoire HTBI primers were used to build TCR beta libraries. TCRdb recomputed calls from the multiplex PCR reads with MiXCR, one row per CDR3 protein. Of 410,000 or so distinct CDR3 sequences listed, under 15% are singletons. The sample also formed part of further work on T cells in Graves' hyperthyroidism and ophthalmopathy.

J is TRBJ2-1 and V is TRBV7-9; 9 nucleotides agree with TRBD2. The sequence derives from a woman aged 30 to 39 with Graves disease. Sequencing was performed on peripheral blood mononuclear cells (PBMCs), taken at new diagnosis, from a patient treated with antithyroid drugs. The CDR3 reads CASSLEPSGTRSSSYNEQFF. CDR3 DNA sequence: TGTGCCAGCAGCTTAGAGCCTAGCGGGACAAGATCCAGCTCCTACAATGAGCAGTTCTTC. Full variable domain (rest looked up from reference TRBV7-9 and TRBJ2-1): DTGVSQNPRHKITKRGQNVTFRCDPISEHNRLYWYRQTLGQGPEFLTYFQNEAQLEKSRLLSDRFSAERPKGSFSTLEIQRTEQGDSAMYLCASSLEPSGTRSSSYNEQFFGPGTRLTVL.